These T cell receptor beta chains were read from a single sample in a study of cytomegalovirus exposure and HLA in healthy donors. Sequencing was performed with immunoSEQ multiplex PCR; in TCRdb, only in-frame clones are kept and a portion is missing. The data contain roughly 80,000 clones, around 65% of them seen just once; the ten biggest clones take up over 4.5%. The specimen was PBMCs. All receptors come from a man aged 60 to 75 in good health and CMV-seropositive. The CDR3 runs from the conserved cysteine through the conserved F or W. A D gene is named only where the DNA matches it firmly. Expanded clones get a size class; other rows say once, few or many, or leave the size out.

v_call	d_call	j_call	clone_size	cdr3_aa	cdr3_nt
TRBV5-1	.	TRBJ2-1	few	CASSSLGGAGYNEQFF	TGCGCCAGCAGCTCCCTTGGGGGGGCCGGTTACAATGAGCAGTTCTTC
TRBV27	TRBD1	TRBJ2-1	few	CASSLTGAGNEQFF	TGTGCCAGCAGTTTGACAGGGGCAGGCAATGAGCAGTTCTTC
TRBV4-1	.	TRBJ1-2	once	CASSQEEGDGYTF	TGCGCCAGCAGCCAAGAGGAAGGGGATGGCTACACCTTC
TRBV28	TRBD2	TRBJ2-1	.	CASSFLPGTSGIRSYNEQFF	TGTGCCAGCAGTTTTTTGCCCGGGACTAGCGGGATCCGATCCTACAATGAGCAGTTCTTC
TRBV2	.	TRBJ2-7	.	CASSDGGLPLEQYF	TGTGCCAGCAGTGATGGTGGGCTCCCTTTGGAGCAGTACTTC
TRBV6-5	.	TRBJ1-1	once	CASALGGGGTEAFF	TGTGCCAGCGCCTTGGGGGGGGGCGGAACTGAAGCTTTCTTT
TRBV19	TRBD2	TRBJ2-1	.	CASTIGGRPYNEQFF	TGTGCCAGTACCATCGGCGGGAGGCCCTACAATGAGCAGTTCTTC
TRBV5-4	TRBD2	TRBJ2-3	.	CASSLWLAGGTDTQYF	TGTGCCAGCAGCTTGTGGCTAGCGGGGGGGACAGATACGCAGTATTTT
TRBV10-1	.	TRBJ2-1	.	CATRRLHNEQFF	TGCGCCACCCGCCGACTGCACAATGAGCAGTTCTTC
TRBV5-5	.	TRBJ2-1	.	CASSLAGSYEQFF	TGTGCCAGCAGCTTGGCCGGGTCTTATGAGCAGTTCTTC
TRBV15	TRBD2	TRBJ2-7	.	CATSPRGGEQYF	TGTGCCACCAGTCCGCGGGGGGGGGAGCAGTACTTC
TRBV4-1	.	TRBJ2-3	.	CASSQVTSTDTQYF	TGCGCCAGCAGCCAAGTTACTAGCACAGATACGCAGTATTTT
TRBV28	.	TRBJ2-7	.	CASTNPQGSYEQYF	TGTGCCAGCACCAACCCCCAGGGTAGTTACGAGCAGTACTTC
TRBV7-2	TRBD1	TRBJ2-7	.	CASSLSGQPGYEQYF	TGTGCCAGCAGCTTATCGGGACAGCCCGGCTACGAGCAGTACTTC